This T cell receptor beta chain was identified in a study of T cell responses to AZD1222 COVID-19 vaccine. Study-wide results and caveats: An increase in Spike-specific TCR breadth and depth was observed after two AZD1222 doses.

Assay: immunoSEQ multiplex PCR; the TCRdb copy retains only in-frame clones and omits some. Among roughly 99,000 clones listed, about 90% were seen once. Concerning this clone: Its antigen is undetermined.

This CDR3 contains 15 residues. Germline V gene lookup returns CDR1 SNHLY and CDR2 FYNNEI. Losses at the gene ends were 6 bases for V and 3 bases for J; bases not matched to a gene: 5. This sample comprised peripheral blood, obtained 28 days after the second AZD1222 dose. This chain connects TRBV2 to TRBJ1-6; the match to TRBD1 covers 7 bases. This sequence was found in an adult who received the AZD1222 COVID-19 vaccine. For the CDR3, the DNA is TGTGCCAGCAGCGACGGACAGGTCTATAATTCACCCCTCCACTTT. Translating gives CASSDGQVYNSPLHF. The variable domain in full, completed from reference TRBV2 and TRBJ1-6, reads EPEVTQTPSHQVTQMGQEVILRCVPISNHLYFYWYRQILGQKVEFLVSFYNNEISEKSEIFDDQFSVERPDGSNFTLKIRSTKLEDSAMYFCASSDGQVYNSPLHFGNGTRLTVT.